This TCR beta chain was captured by sequencing in a study of T cell changes during pregnancy in multiple sclerosis. Sequenced by immunoSEQ multiplex PCR; TCRdb stores in-frame clones only, minus some. Counted here are more than 40,000 clones, 89% occurring once; the ten biggest clones make up more than 0.6%. The CDR3 covers 17 residues. Germline CDR1 and CDR2: SGHAT and FQNNGV. J was trimmed by 0 bases and V by 5 bases; bases with no gene match: 12. J is TRBJ1-1 and V is TRBV11-2; TRBD1 matches 7 bases. This sequence originates from a female donor with multiple sclerosis, enrolled in a pregnancy study. The sequencing used CD4+ T cells from peripheral blood mononuclear cells, collected in the first trimester of pregnancy. In DNA, the CDR3 is TGTGCCAGCAGCCCTGGGGGCAGGGGGGTTCTGAACACTGAAGCTTTCTTT. It codes for CASSPGGRGVLNTEAFF.